The following is a TCR beta chain sequence with its context. What it binds is not known. TCRdb's table, derived via immunoSEQ multiplex PCR, lists solely in-frame clones and lacks some. This sample has 53,000 or so clones, with approximately 86% found just once. These data are taken from a study of radiotherapy plus CTLA-4 blockade in lung cancer. Study-wide background: Objective responses arose in approximately 17% of patients, and around 32% experienced disease control. Study results and limitations: The authors reported that early blood T cell clone dynamics, with interferon-beta, best predicted response. Among blood TCR repertoires after radiotherapy plus ipilimumab, tumor-derived clones expanded.

CDR1 and CDR2 from the germline V gene are SGHRS and YFSETQ. V lost 5 bases and J lost 5; bases outside the gene matches: 15. CDR3 length: 16 amino acids. People whose metastatic non-small-cell lung cancer was chemo-refractory got focal radiation along with CTLA-4 blockade by ipilimumab. Source: peripheral blood, taken from a patient treated with radiotherapy plus ipilimumab. This rearrangement joins TRBV5-1 to TRBJ1-2, with 7 bases fitting TRBD1. This TCR derives from a human donor with non-small cell lung cancer that progressed on radiotherapy plus ipilimumab. Some clones in this sample may be carry-over from other donors' samples. DNA of the CDR3: TGCGCCAGCAGTACGTACTTCTCGGCAGGGGGGTATGGCTACACCTTC. Residues: CASSTYFSAGGYGYTF.